These 10 T cell receptor beta chains were sequenced from one sample in a study of early T cells in non-severe SARS-CoV-2 infection. TCRdb reprocessed the 5' RACE reads via MiXCR and lists one record per CDR3 protein. The sample contains some 50,000 distinct CDR3 sequences, about a tenth of which appear only once. The sequenced sample was whole blood. Receptor source: an adult who was a healthcare worker with PCR-confirmed SARS-CoV-2 infection or an uninfected control (not recorded which).

The chain recombines TRBV7-6 with TRBJ2-2; possibly TRBD1 for D (6 bases). The CDR3 sequence is 15 residues long. Trimming left V 0 bases short and J 2 bases short, with 7 bases between. Germline CDR1 is SGHVS and CDR2 is FNYEAQ. The CDR3: CASSLAGANTGELFF. CDR3 coding DNA: TGTGCCAGCAGCTTAGCGGGGGCTAACACCGGGGAGCTGTTTTTT. Using reference TRBV7-6 and TRBJ2-2 for the parts outside the CDR3, the full variable domain is GAGVSQSPRYKVTKRGQDVALRCDPISGHVSLYWYRQALGQGPEFLTYFNYEAQQDKSGLPNDRFSAERPEGSISTLTIQRTEQRDSAMYRCASSLAGANTGELFFGEGSRLTVL.

Ten or more counts support this clonotype. The rearrangement joins TRBV20-1 to TRBJ1-5, with D possibly TRBD1 on 5 matching bases. The CDR3 length is 13 residues. From germline, CDR1 is DFQATT and CDR2 SNEGSKA (reference sequence). CDR3 region: CSLGRAVGQPQHF. The CDR3 DNA follows: TGCAGCCTGGGCAGGGCGGTCGGTCAGCCCCAGCATTTT.

This clonotype has more than one count but fewer than ten. The chain employs TRBV12-5 and TRBJ2-7; D is undetermined. This CDR3 spans 13 amino acids. Deletions cut 5 bases from V and 1 base from J, with 9 bases between. In germline, CDR1 is LGHNT, CDR2 FRNRAP. The CDR3 sequence is CASGTDTSYEQYF. The DNA for the CDR3 is TGTGCTAGTGGTACCGACACATCCTACGAGCAGTACTTC.

A few counts support this clonotype. The chain is built from TRBV9 and TRBJ2-3; no clear D. There are 12 residues in the CDR3. The germline gives CDR1 SGDLS, CDR2 YYNGEE. V was pared by 3 bases and J by 5 bases, with 7 bases between. The CDR3 protein is CASSATEDTQYF. CDR3 nucleotides: TGTGCCAGCAGCGCCACAGAAGATACGCAGTATTTT.

This clonotype was observed many times. The chain links TRBV18 to TRBJ1-2; D is perhaps TRBD1 (6 bases). This CDR3 has 15 residues. Between the trimmed V and J ends, which lost 3 bases and 7 bases, there was a span of 18 bases. Germline V gene lookup returns CDR1 KGHSH and CDR2 LQKENI. Here the CDR3 reads CASSPPLARGIGYTF. In nucleotides, the CDR3 is TGTGCCAGCTCACCTCCGCTGGCCAGGGGAATTGGCTACACCTTC.

J is TRBJ2-3 and V is TRBV7-9, with 12 nucleotides matching TRBD2. J was trimmed by 5 bases and V by 7 bases; bases with no gene match: 10. The V gene's germline CDR1 is SEHNR and CDR2 FQNEAQ (reference sequence). CDR3 length: 16 residues. As DNA, the CDR3 is TGTGCCAGCACCTCGCCTAGCGGGGGGGACCTAGATACGCAGTATTTT. It is translated as CASTSPSGGDLDTQYF.

This clonotype was seen only a few times. This CDR3 reads CATSRDPGNEQFF. The CDR3 DNA follows: TGTGCCACCAGCAGAGATCCCGGGAATGAGCAGTTCTTC. The V gene is TRBV15, the J gene TRBJ2-1; no definite D call. With 0 bases removed from V and 7 bases from J, the gap between germline ends came to 7 bases. In germline, CDR1 is LNHNV, CDR2 YYDKDF (reference sequence). CDR3 length: 13 residues.

Ten or more counts support this clonotype. This chain connects TRBV5-4 to TRBJ1-6, with D maybe TRBD1 (5 bases). Germline V gives CDR1 SGHNT, CDR2 YYREEE (reference sequence). The CDR3 has 15 residues. V lost 4 bases and J lost 7, with 15 bases in between. The CDR3 is CASSSPTELNSPLHF. CDR3 in DNA: TGTGCCAGCAGCAGCCCGACAGAACTCAATTCACCCCTCCACTTT. The full variable domain, with the rest looked up from reference TRBV5-4 and TRBJ1-6, is ETGVTQSPTHLIKTRGQQVTLRCSSQSGHNTVSWYQQALGQGPQFIFQYYREEENGRGNFPPRFSGLQFPNYSSELNVNALELDDSALYLCASSSPTELNSPLHFGNGTRLTVT.

The genes are TRBV12-3 or TRBV12-4 and TRBJ2-5, with TRBD2 matching over 8 bases. The CDR3 totals 17 residues. V gave up 3 bases and J gave up 5 bases; unmatched junction bases: 14. The CDR3 spells CASSFASGSGGKETQYF. The CDR3 DNA is TGTGCCAGCAGTTTCGCTAGCGGGTCCGGGGGAAAGGAGACCCAGTACTTC.

This clonotype showed up many times. The J gene is TRBJ2-7, the V gene TRBV6-5, with 8 bases lining up with TRBD2. Germline V gives CDR1 MNHEY, CDR2 SVGAGI. CDR3 length: 19 residues. V was pared by 0 bases and J by 0 bases, with 13 bases of the junction left unmatched. In DNA form, the CDR3 reads TGTGCCAGCAGTTACTCCAAAGGTCCTAGCGGGCGGTCCTCCTACGAGCAGTACTTC. Translated: CASSYSKGPSGRSSYEQYF.